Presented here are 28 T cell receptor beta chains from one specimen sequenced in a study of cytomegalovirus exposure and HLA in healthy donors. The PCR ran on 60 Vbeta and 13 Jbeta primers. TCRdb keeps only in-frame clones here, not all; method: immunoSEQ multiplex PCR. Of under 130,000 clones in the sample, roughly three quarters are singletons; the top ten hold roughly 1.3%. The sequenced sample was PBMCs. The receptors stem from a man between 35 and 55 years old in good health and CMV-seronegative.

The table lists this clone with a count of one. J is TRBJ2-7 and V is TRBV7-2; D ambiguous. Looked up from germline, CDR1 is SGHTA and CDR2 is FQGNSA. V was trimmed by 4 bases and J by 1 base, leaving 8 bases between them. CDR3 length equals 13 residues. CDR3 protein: CASSSDISYEQYF. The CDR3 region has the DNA TGTGCCAGCAGCTCAGACATTTCCTACGAGCAGTACTTC.

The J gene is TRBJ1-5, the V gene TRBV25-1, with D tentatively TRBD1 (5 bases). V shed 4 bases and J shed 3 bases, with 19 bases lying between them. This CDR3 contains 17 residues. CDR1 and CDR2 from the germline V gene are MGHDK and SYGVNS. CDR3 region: CASSASKTSGPNQPQHF. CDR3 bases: TGTGCCAGCAGTGCATCCAAAACTTCAGGGCCCAATCAGCCCCAGCATTTT.

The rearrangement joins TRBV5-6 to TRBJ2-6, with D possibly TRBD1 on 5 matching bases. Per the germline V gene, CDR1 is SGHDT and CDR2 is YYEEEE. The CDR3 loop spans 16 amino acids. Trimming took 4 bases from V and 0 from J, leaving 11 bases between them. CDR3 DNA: TGTGCCAGCAGCACGTGGCAGGGCTCTGGGGCCAACGTCCTGACTTTC. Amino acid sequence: CASSTWQGSGANVLTF. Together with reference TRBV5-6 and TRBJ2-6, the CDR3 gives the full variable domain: DAGVTQSPTHLIKTRGQQVTLRCSPKSGHDTVSWYQQALGQGPQFIFQYYEEEERQRGNFPDRFSGHQFPNYSSELNVNALLLGDSALYLCASSTWQGSGANVLTFGAGSRLTVL.

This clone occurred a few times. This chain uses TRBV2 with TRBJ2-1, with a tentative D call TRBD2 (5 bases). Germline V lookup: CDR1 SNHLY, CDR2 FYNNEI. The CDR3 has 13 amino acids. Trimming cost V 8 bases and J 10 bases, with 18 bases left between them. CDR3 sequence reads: CASFGGSAEEQFF. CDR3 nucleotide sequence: TGTGCCAGCTTTGGAGGCTCTGCGGAAGAGCAGTTCTTC. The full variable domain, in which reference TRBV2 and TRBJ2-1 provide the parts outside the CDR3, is EPEVTQTPSHQVTQMGQEVILRCVPISNHLYFYWYRQILGQKVEFLVSFYNNEISEKSEIFDDQFSVERPDGSNFTLKIRSTKLEDSAMYFCASFGGSAEEQFFGPGTRLTVL.

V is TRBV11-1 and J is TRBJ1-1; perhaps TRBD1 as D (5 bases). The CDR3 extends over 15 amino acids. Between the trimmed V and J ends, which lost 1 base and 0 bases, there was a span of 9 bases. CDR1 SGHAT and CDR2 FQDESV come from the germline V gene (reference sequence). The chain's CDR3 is CASSLGAGMNTEAFF. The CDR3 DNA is TGTGCCAGCAGCTTAGGGGCAGGGATGAACACTGAAGCTTTCTTT.

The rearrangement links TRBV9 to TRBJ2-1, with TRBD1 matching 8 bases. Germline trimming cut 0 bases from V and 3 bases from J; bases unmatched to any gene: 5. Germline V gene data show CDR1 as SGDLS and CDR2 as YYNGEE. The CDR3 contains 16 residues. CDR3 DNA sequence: TGTGCCAGCAGCGTAGACCGGACAGGGATCTACAATGAGCAGTTCTTC. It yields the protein CASSVDRTGIYNEQFF.

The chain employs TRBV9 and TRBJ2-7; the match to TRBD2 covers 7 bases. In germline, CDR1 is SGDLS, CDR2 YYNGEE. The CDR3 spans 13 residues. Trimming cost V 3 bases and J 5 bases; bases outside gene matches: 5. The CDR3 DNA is TGTGCCAGCAGCGGCGGGACTATACACGAGCAGTACTTC. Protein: CASSGGTIHEQYF.

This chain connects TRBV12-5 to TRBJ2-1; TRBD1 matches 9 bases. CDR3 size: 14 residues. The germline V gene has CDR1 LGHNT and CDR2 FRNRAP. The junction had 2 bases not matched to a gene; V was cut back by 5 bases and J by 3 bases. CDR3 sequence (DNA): TGTGCTAGTGGTCTGGGACAGGGCTACAATGAGCAGTTCTTC. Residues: CASGLGQGYNEQFF.

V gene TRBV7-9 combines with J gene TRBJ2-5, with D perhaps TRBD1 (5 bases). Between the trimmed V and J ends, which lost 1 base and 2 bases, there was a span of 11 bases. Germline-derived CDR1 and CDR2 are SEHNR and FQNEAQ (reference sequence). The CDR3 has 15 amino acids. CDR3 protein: CASSLVLGRQETQYF. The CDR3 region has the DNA TGTGCCAGCAGCTTAGTCCTGGGGCGACAAGAGACCCAGTACTTC.

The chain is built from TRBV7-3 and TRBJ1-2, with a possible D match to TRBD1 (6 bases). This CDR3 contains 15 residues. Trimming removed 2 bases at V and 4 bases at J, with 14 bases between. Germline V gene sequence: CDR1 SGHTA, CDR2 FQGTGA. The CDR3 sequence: CASSLAPGTSYGYTF. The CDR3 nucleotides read TGTGCCAGCAGCTTAGCTCCCGGGACAAGCTATGGCTACACCTTC.

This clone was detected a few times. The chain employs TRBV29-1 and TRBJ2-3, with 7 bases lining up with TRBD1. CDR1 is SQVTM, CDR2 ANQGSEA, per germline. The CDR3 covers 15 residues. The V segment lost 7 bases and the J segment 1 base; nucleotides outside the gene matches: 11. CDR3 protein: CSAITGDRGTDTQYF. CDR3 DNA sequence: TGCAGCGCAATTACAGGGGATCGGGGCACAGATACGCAGTATTTT.

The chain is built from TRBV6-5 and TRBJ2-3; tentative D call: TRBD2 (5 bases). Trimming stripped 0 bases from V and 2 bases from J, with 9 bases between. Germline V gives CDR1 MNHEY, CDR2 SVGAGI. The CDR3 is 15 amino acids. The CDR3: CASSYSSGSTDTQYF. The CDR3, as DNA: TGTGCCAGCAGTTACTCGAGCGGCTCCACAGATACGCAGTATTTT.

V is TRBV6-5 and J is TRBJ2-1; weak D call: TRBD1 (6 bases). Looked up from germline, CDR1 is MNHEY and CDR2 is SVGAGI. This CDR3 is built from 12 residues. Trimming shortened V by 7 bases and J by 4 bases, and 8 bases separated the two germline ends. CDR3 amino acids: CASIGQYNEQFF. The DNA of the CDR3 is TGTGCCAGCATCGGACAGTACAATGAGCAGTTCTTC.

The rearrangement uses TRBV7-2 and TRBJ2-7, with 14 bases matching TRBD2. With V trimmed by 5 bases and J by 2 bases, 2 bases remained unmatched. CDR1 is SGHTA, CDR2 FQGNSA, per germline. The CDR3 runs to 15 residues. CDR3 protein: CASSQGLAGAYEQYF. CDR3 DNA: TGTGCCAGCAGCCAGGGACTAGCGGGAGCCTACGAGCAGTACTTC.

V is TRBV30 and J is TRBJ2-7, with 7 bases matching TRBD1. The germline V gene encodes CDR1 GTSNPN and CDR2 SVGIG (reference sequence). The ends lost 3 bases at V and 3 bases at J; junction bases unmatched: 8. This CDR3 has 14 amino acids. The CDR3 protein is CAWSDGQADYEQYF. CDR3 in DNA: TGTGCCTGGAGCGACGGACAGGCAGACTACGAGCAGTACTTC.

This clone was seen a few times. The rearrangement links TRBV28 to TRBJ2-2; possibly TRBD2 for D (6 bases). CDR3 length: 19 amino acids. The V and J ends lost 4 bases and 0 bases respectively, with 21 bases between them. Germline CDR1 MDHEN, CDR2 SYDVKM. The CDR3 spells CASSSPGLVLSTNTGELFF. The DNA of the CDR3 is TGTGCCAGCAGTTCACCGGGACTCGTTCTTTCGACGAACACCGGGGAGCTGTTTTTT.

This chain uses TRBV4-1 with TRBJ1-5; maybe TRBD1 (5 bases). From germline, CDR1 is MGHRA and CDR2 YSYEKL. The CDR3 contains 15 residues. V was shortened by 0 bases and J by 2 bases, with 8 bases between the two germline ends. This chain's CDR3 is CASSQESGGNQPQHF. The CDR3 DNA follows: TGCGCCAGCAGCCAAGAGTCGGGGGGCAATCAGCCCCAGCATTTT.

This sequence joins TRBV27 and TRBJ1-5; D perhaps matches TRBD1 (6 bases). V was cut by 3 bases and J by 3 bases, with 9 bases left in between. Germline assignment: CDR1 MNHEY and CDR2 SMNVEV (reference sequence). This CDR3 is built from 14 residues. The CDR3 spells CASSFRGDNQPQHF. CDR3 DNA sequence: TGTGCCAGCAGTTTCAGGGGAGACAATCAGCCCCAGCATTTT.

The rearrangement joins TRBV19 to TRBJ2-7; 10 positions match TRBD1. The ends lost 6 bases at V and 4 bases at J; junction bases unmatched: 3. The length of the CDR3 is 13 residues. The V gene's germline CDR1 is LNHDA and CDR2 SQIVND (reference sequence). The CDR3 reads CASRGTGVYEQYF. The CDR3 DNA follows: TGTGCCAGTAGGGGGACAGGGGTATACGAGCAGTACTTC.

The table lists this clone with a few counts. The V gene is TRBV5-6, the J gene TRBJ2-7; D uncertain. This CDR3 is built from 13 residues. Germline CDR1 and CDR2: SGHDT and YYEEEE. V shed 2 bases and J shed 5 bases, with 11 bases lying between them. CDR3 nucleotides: TGTGCCAGCAGCTTTTACTTGTACCACGAGCAGTACTTC. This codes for CASSFYLYHEQYF.

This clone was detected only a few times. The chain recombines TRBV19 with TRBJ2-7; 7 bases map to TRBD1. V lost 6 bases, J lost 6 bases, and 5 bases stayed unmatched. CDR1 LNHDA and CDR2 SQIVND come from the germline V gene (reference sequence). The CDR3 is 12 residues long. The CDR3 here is CASRRQGGEQYF. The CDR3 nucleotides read TGTGCCAGTAGGAGACAGGGCGGCGAGCAGTACTTC. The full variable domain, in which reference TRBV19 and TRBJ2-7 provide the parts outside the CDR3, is DGGITQSPKYLFRKEGQNVTLSCEQNLNHDAMYWYRQDPGQGLRLIYYSQIVNDFQKGDIAEGYSVSREKKESFPLTVTSAQKNPTAFYLCASRRQGGEQYFGPGTRLTVT.

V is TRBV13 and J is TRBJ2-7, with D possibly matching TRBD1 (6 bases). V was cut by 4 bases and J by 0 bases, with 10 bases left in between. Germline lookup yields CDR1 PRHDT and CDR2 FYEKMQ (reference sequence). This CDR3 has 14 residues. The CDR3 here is CASSYDRSSYEQYF. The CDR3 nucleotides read TGTGCCAGCAGCTACGACAGGAGCTCCTACGAGCAGTACTTC.

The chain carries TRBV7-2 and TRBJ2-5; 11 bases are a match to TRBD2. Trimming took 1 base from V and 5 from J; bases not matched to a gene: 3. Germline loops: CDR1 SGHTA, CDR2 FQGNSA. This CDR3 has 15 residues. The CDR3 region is CASSLEASGGETQYF. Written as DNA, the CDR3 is TGTGCCAGCAGCTTAGAGGCTAGCGGGGGGGAGACCCAGTACTTC.

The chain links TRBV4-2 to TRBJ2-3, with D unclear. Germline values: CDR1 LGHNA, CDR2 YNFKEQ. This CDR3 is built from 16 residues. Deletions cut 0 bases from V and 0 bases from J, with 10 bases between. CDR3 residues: CASSQEPTSSTDTQYF. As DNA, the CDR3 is TGTGCCAGCAGCCAAGAACCTACGAGTAGCACAGATACGCAGTATTTT.

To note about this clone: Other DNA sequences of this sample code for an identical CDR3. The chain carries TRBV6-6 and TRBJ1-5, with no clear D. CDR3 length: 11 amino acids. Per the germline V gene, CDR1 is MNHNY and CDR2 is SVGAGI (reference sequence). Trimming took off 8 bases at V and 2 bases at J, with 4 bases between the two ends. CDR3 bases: TGTGCCAGCGGAGGCAATCAGCCCCAGCATTTT. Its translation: CASGGNQPQHF.

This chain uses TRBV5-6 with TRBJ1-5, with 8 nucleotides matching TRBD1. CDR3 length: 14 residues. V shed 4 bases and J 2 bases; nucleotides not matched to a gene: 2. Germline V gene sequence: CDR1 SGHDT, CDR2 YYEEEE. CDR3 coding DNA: TGTGCCAGCAGCCCGGGACAGGGCAATCAGCCCCAGCATTTT. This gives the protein CASSPGQGNQPQHF.

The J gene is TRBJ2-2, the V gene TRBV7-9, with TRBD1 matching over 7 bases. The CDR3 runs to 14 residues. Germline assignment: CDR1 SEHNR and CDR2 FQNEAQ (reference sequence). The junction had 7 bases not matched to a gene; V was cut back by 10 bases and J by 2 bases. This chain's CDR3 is CATLGTVNTGELFF. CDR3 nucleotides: TGTGCCACCCTCGGGACAGTCAACACCGGGGAGCTGTTTTTT.

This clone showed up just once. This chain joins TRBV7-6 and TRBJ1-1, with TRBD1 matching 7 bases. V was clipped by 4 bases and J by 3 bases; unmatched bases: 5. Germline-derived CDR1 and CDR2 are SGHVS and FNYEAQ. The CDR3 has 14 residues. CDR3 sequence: CASSWTGSDTEAFF. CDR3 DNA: TGTGCCAGCAGCTGGACAGGTAGCGACACTGAAGCTTTCTTT.